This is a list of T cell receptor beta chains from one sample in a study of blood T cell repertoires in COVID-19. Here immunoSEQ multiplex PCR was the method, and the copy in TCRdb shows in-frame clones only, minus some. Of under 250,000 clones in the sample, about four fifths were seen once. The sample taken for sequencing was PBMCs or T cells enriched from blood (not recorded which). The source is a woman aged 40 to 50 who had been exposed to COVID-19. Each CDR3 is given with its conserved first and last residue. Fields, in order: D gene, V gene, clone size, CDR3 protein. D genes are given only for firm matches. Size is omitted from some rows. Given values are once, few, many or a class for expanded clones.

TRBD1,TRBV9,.,CASSVDAEINSDREGYTF
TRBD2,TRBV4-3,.,CASSHFSGGAWDTQYF
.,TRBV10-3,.,CAISEALTTDTQYF
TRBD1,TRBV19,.,CASTPTGDNSPLHF
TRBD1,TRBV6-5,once,CASSYTGDRDEQFF
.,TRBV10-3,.,CAISEETGPYGYTF
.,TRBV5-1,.,CASNPLAGVGETQYF
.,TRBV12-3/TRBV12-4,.,CASSFPQGYEQYF
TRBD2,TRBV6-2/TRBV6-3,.,CASSFLAGSSYEQYF
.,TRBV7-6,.,CASSLGDILLYNEQFF
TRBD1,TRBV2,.,CASRNGQARRHQHF
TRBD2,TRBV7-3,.,CASSLQGGQETQYF
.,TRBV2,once,CASSELRPDSPTNEKLFF
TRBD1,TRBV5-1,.,CASSLWDRADEKLFF
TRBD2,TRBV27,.,CASSLERGSSYNEQFF
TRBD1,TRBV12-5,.,CASGLTGRTGPPNYGYTF
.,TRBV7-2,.,CASSRGWGGTDTQYF
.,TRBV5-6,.,CASSLAAQIRGAFF
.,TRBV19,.,CASSPILDTGYNQPQHF
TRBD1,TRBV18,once,CASSPRGTAYEQYF
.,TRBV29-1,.,CSVERTDTEAFF
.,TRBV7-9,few,CASSLALGETYNEQFF
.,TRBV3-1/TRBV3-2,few,CASSQVGGRGAGYTF
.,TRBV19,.,CASSSQAAYEQYF
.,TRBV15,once,CATSREGVSYEQYF
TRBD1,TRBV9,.,CASSPRDRGPNTIYF